Presented here are 26 T cell receptor beta chains from one specimen sequenced in a study of T cells expressing NK-cell markers. Using the 5' RACE reads, TCRdb records one entry per CDR3 protein without DNA. The table for this sample gives approximately 460,000 distinct CDR3 sequences. Material: blood T cells: a sorted CD56 or NKG2C T cell subset, CD4+ or CD8+ T cells, or bulk PBMC T cells (not recorded which). The receptors were sampled from a woman aged 18 to 75 in good health.

The chain links TRBV9 to TRBJ1-1; TCRdb reports TRBD1, a call that lacks DNA to check it against. Germline CDR1 is SGDLS and CDR2 is YYNGEE. The CDR3 extends over 15 amino acids. CDR3 region: CASSPKQGGRTEAFF.

The CDR3 protein is CSAAGTSVRNEQFF. This chain uses TRBV20-1 with TRBJ2-1; TCRdb indicates TRBD2, and absent DNA this call remains unverified. This CDR3 spans 14 amino acids. Per the germline V gene, CDR1 is DFQATT and CDR2 is SNEGSKA (reference sequence).

The chain employs TRBV7-2 and TRBJ2-5; TCRdb reports TRBD1, a call that lacks DNA to check it against. Germline V gene lookup returns CDR1 SGHTA and CDR2 FQGNSA. The CDR3 has 12 amino acids. The CDR3 sequence: CASSFRAETQYF. Together with reference TRBV7-2 and TRBJ2-5, the CDR3 gives the full variable domain: GAGVSQSPSNKVTEKGKDVELRCDPISGHTALYWYRQSLGQGLEFLIYFQGNSAPDKSGLPSDRFSAERTGGSVSTLTIQRTQQEDSAVYLCASSFRAETQYFGPGTRLLVL.

The gene calls are TRBV20-1 and TRBJ2-3. This CDR3 region has 12 residues. Per germline, CDR1 DFQATT and CDR2 SNEGSKA (reference sequence). Here the CDR3 reads CSATTSTDTQYF.

This sequence joins TRBV3-1 and TRBJ1-5; the D gene TCRdb calls, TRBD1, cannot be checked with no DNA. This CDR3 region has 11 residues. The germline gives CDR1 LGHDT, CDR2 YNNKEL (reference sequence). The CDR3 loop is CASGGKQPQHF.

The chain recombines TRBV12-3 or TRBV12-4 with TRBJ2-3; lacking DNA, the TRBD2 call made by TCRdb goes unchecked. CDR3 length: 14 residues. CDR3 residues: CATSWGGSTDTQYF.

V usage is TRBV6-6 and J usage is TRBJ1-1. Germline CDR1 reads MNHNY; CDR2 reads SVGAGI (reference sequence). The CDR3 runs to 13 residues. CDR3 region: CASSYSMDGEAFF.

The chain uses TRBV7-8 and TRBJ1-6. CDR3 size: 16 residues. Germline CDR1 is SGHVS and CDR2 is FQNEAQ. The CDR3: CASSLDLYSNNSPLHF.

V and J are TRBV30 and TRBJ2-7; TCRdb picks TRBD1, but there is no DNA to check that call. The CDR3 contains 13 residues. Germline loops: CDR1 GTSNPN, CDR2 SVGIG (reference sequence). The CDR3 is CAWMPGQGYEQYF.

The chain employs TRBV5-1 and TRBJ2-1; the TCRdb call, TRBD2, lacks DNA for checking. Germline CDR1 reads SGHRS; CDR2 reads YFSETQ. The CDR3 spans 16 residues. This CDR3 is CASSLGPSGVGNEQFF.

This chain connects TRBV29-1 to TRBJ2-2; TCRdb outputs TRBD2, but without DNA this stays unchecked. CDR1 and CDR2 from the germline V gene are SQVTM and ANQGSEA. The CDR3 consists of 18 residues. CDR3 amino acids: CSAEDGADPPMNTGELFF.

The chain is built from TRBV6-4 and TRBJ2-3. Germline CDR1 and CDR2: MRHNA and SNTAGT. The CDR3 loop spans 14 amino acids. Here the CDR3 reads CASSAVGGTDTQYF.

The chain joins TRBV4-1 to TRBJ1-6; the TCRdb D gene call, TRBD1, has no DNA to confirm it. The V gene's germline CDR1 is MGHRA and CDR2 YSYEKL. The CDR3 has 15 residues. The CDR3 protein is CASTLTGDGNSPLHF.

V gene TRBV9 combines with J gene TRBJ2-7; TCRdb designates TRBD2, a call that cannot be tested without DNA. CDR1 and CDR2 from the germline V gene are SGDLS and YYNGEE. The CDR3 runs to 15 residues. CDR3 sequence reads: CASSPVLSATNEQYF.

The chain uses TRBV12-3 or TRBV12-4 and TRBJ2-2; TCRdb names TRBD1, which stays unverified in the absence of DNA. CDR3 length: 15 residues. The CDR3 spells CASSFTGELTGELFF.

V gene TRBV6-6 combines with J gene TRBJ2-7; without DNA, the TCRdb call of TRBD1 cannot be checked. CDR3 size: 12 residues. Germline V gene lookup returns CDR1 MNHNY and CDR2 SVGAGI (reference sequence). The CDR3: CASSYQGYEQYF.

The rearrangement joins TRBV4-1 to TRBJ2-3; TCRdb designates TRBD2, a call that cannot be tested without DNA. Germline V gene sequence: CDR1 MGHRA, CDR2 YSYEKL. The CDR3 has 14 amino acids. CDR3 loop: CASTSREDADTQYF.

The CDR3 sequence: CASSLTGEGAQHF. This rearrangement joins TRBV12-3 or TRBV12-4 to TRBJ1-5; the D gene TCRdb calls, TRBD1, cannot be checked with no DNA. The CDR3 runs 13 residues.

J is TRBJ2-3 and V is TRBV6-2 or TRBV6-3; TCRdb's D gene call, TRBD2, goes unchecked for lack of DNA. Germline CDR1 reads MNHEY; CDR2 reads SVGEGT. The CDR3 is made up of 17 amino acids. The CDR3 loop is CASSYLGTSPSTDTQYF.

The chain links TRBV5-1 to TRBJ2-3; there is no DNA to check the TCRdb D call of TRBD1. Germline V gene data show CDR1 as SGHRS and CDR2 as YFSETQ. The CDR3 totals 14 residues. CDR3: CASSAGTKTDTQYF.

CDR3 sequence: CASSSGTSGTNEQFF. The V and J genes are TRBV12-3 or TRBV12-4 and TRBJ2-1; TCRdb gives TRBD2 as the D gene, but with no DNA this cannot be confirmed. This CDR3 comprises 15 residues.

The chain is built from TRBV12-3 or TRBV12-4 and TRBJ2-2; TCRdb picks TRBD2, but there is no DNA to check that call. The CDR3 consists of 18 residues. This CDR3 reads CASKPIGGGPTNTGELFF.

The V and J genes are TRBV7-9 and TRBJ1-1; TCRdb returns TRBD1, unconfirmable since there is no DNA. The CDR3 has 13 amino acids. Germline lookup yields CDR1 SEHNR and CDR2 FQNEAQ (reference sequence). The chain's CDR3 is CATGTVMNTEAFF.

The chain recombines TRBV20-1 with TRBJ1-6. The germline gives CDR1 DFQATT, CDR2 SNEGSKA (reference sequence). The CDR3 is 17 amino acids. CDR3 residues: CSARDPRSPSYNSPLHF.

The chain recombines TRBV7-3 with TRBJ2-1; lacking DNA, the TRBD2 call made by TCRdb goes unchecked. There are 17 residues in the CDR3. The germline gives CDR1 SGHTA, CDR2 FQGTGA. This CDR3 is CASSLRGGLAGNNEQFF.

The gene calls are TRBV14 and TRBJ2-1. Germline V gene data show CDR1 as SGHDN and CDR2 as FVKESK. The CDR3 has 16 amino acids. The CDR3 spells CASSQDLGSRTTEQFF.